This TCR beta chain was identified during a study of cytomegalovirus exposure and HLA in healthy donors. Method: immunoSEQ multiplex PCR; TCRdb's copy keeps in-frame clones and lacks some. This table holds a few hundred thousand clones, 88% found once. The CDR3 has 14 residues. Per germline, CDR1 SGDLS and CDR2 YYNGEE. Trimming stripped 0 bases from V and 2 bases from J, with 6 bases between. This clone was recorded only once. The chain employs TRBV9 and TRBJ1-3; D call uncertain. This TCR was sampled from a young man in good health and CMV-seronegative. The sample comprised PBMCs. This CDR3 reads CASSVATAGNTIYF. CDR3 nucleotides: TGTGCCAGCAGCGTAGCTACGGCTGGAAACACCATATATTTT.